These T cell receptor beta chains were read from a single sample in a study of shared clonotypes between healthy human individuals. TCRdb's copy holds only in-frame clones and misses some; the assay was immunoSEQ multiplex PCR. The sample holds fewer than 850,000 clones, just over 95% seen once. Sequencing used naive CD8+ T cells sorted from blood. Receptor source: a man under 40 in good health. Each CDR3 is given with its conserved first and last residue. A D gene is named only where the DNA matches it firmly. Clone size is given for some rows only: seen once, a few or many times, or a class if the clone is expanded.

V,size,J,D,DNA,CDR3
TRBV7-8,-,TRBJ2-2,-,TGTGCCAGCAGCTTAGGTGGGAGAGGGGAGCTGTTTTTT,CASSLGGRGELFF
TRBV14,once,TRBJ2-5,TRBD2,TGTGCCAGCAGCCAAGTCATTAGCGGGAGCTACCAAGAGACCCAGTACTTC,CASSQVISGSYQETQYF
TRBV5-6,-,TRBJ2-1,-,TGTGCCAGCAGCTGGCGGCCTGCGGACAATGAGCAGTTCTTC,CASSWRPADNEQFF
TRBV6-1,-,TRBJ2-1,-,TGTGCCAGCAGTGATAGGGGGGCACGTGAGCAGTTCTTC,CASSDRGAREQFF
TRBV28,-,TRBJ1-2,TRBD1,TGTGCCAGCAGCCCTACCCAGGGGGGGGTCGCGTGGGGCTACACCTTC,CASSPTQGGVAWGYTF
TRBV30,-,TRBJ1-1,TRBD1,TGTGCCTGGAGCATAGACAGGGGAATGACTGAAGCTTTCTTT,CAWSIDRGMTEAFF
TRBV7-2,-,TRBJ1-1,-,TGTGCCAGCAGCTTGACTGAAGCTTTCTTT,CASSLTEAFF
TRBV27,-,TRBJ1-1,TRBD1,TGTGCCAGCAAAGACAGGGTAACCACTGAAGCTTTCTTT,CASKDRVTTEAFF
TRBV7-9,-,TRBJ1-5,TRBD1,TGTGCCAGCAGCTTAGCGCGGGACAGGGGGAATCAGCCCCAGCATTTT,CASSLARDRGNQPQHF
TRBV7-6,-,TRBJ2-3,TRBD2,TGTGCCAGCAGCCTAGCGGGAGACACAGATACGCAGTATTTT,CASSLAGDTDTQYF
TRBV2,-,TRBJ1-1,TRBD1,TGTGCCAGCAGTGAACACCCCGGGACAGGGTTTTTGGACACTGAAGCTTTCTTT,CASSEHPGTGFLDTEAFF
TRBV4-1,-,TRBJ2-7,-,TGCGCCAGCAGCCAATCAAGCGGAGGGGGGTTCTACGAGCAGTACTTC,CASSQSSGGGFYEQYF
TRBV7-9,-,TRBJ2-7,-,TGTGCCAGCAGCCTAACCGGAAGAGAACCCTACGAGCAGTACTTC,CASSLTGREPYEQYF
TRBV11-2,-,TRBJ2-5,-,TGTGCCAGCAGCTCCTGGCACGGTGGGACTCAAGAGACCCAGTACTTC,CASSSWHGGTQETQYF
TRBV25-1,-,TRBJ2-3,-,TGTGCCAGCAGTGAATGGGCATCCACAGATACGCAGTATTTT,CASSEWASTDTQYF
TRBV27,-,TRBJ2-3,TRBD2,TGTGCCAGCAGCTATTCCGCGGGAGACCACACAGATACGCAGTATTTT,CASSYSAGDHTDTQYF
TRBV5-1,-,TRBJ2-1,TRBD1,TGCGCCAGCAGCTTGGTGGTGACAGGGGCCTGGGATGAGCAGTTCTTC,CASSLVVTGAWDEQFF
TRBV4-1,-,TRBJ2-3,TRBD2,TGCGCCAGCAGCCACCCCCGGGGGGAGACAGACACAGATACGCAGTATTTT,CASSHPRGETDTDTQYF
TRBV2,-,TRBJ2-1,-,TGTGCCAGCAGTGAAGGGTCTAACCGCGATGAGCAGTTCTTC,CASSEGSNRDEQFF
TRBV7-8,-,TRBJ2-2,-,TGTGCCAGCAGCCGGCTTGGGGGCCCAGTAACCGGGGAGCTGTTTTTT,CASSRLGGPVTGELFF
TRBV9,-,TRBJ2-1,-,TGTGCCAGCAGCGCAGGTAAGGGCGGGCTCTACAATGAGCAGTTCTTC,CASSAGKGGLYNEQFF
TRBV6-6,-,TRBJ1-5,-,TGTGCCAGCAGTTACTCGATGGAATTTAGCAATCAGCCCCAGCATTTT,CASSYSMEFSNQPQHF
TRBV28,-,TRBJ1-4,TRBD1,TGTGCCAGCAGTTTAGAGGGACAGGGAAGGGAAACTAATGAAAAACTGTTTTTT,CASSLEGQGRETNEKLFF
TRBV2,-,TRBJ2-3,-,TGTGCCAGCTTACACCCGGTGGCAAATACGCAGTATTTT,CASLHPVANTQYF
TRBV7-9,-,TRBJ1-3,-,TGTGCCAGCAGAGAGGGTTACACCATATATTTT,CASREGYTIYF